Below, 13 T cell receptor beta chains from the same sample are listed, as sequenced in a study of T cells in Graves' hyperthyroidism and ophthalmopathy. The TCR beta CDR3 regions underwent amplification using RNA transcripts as the source. With the HTBI primer set, the TCR CDR3 went through a first round of RT-PCR. Via MiXCR, TCRdb re-called the multiplex PCR reads, giving one row per CDR3 protein. This table has more than 500,000 distinct CDR3 sequences, about 16% appearing once. The sequenced material came from blood. Receptors originate from a woman aged 30 to 39 with Graves' ophthalmopathy.

This clonotype has ten or more counts. The rearrangement joins TRBV20-1 to TRBJ1-1, with TRBD1 identical over 9 bases. The germline V gene has CDR1 DFQATT and CDR2 SNEGSKA (reference sequence). This CDR3 is built from 15 residues. Trimming cost V 3 bases and J 3 bases; bases outside gene matches: 8. CDR3 loop: CSARPGTGYDTEAFF. The CDR3 coding sequence is TGCAGTGCTAGGCCCGGGACAGGGTACGACACTGAAGCTTTCTTT.

The chain combines TRBV5-1 with TRBJ2-1; 10 positions agree with TRBD2. Germline CDR1 reads SGHRS; CDR2 reads YFSETQ. The V gene end was trimmed by 0 bases and the J gene end by 5 bases; junction bases not matched to a gene: 5. The CDR3 is made up of 16 amino acids. The CDR3 spells CASSLVAAGGNNEQFF. In DNA form, the CDR3 reads TGCGCCAGCAGCTTGGTGGCAGCGGGAGGGAACAATGAGCAGTTCTTC.

This clonotype has just a few counts. The CDR3 loop is CASSFGTGSVNIQYF. CDR3 bases: TGTGCCAGCAGCTTCGGTACAGGTAGTGTTAACATTCAGTACTTC. The chain joins TRBV7-2 to TRBJ2-4, with D maybe TRBD1 (5 bases). Per germline, CDR1 SGHTA and CDR2 FQGNSA. The length of the CDR3 is 15 residues. V dropped 3 bases and J dropped 7 bases, with 16 bases sitting between them.

In this sample, this clonotype turned up a few times. This chain joins TRBV11-1 and TRBJ2-5; D may be TRBD1 (6 bases). The V gene lost 4 bases and the J gene lost 1 base, with 10 bases spanning the gap. Germline CDR1 and CDR2: SGHAT and FQDESV (reference sequence). The CDR3 totals 14 residues. In DNA, the CDR3 is TGTGCCAGCAGCTACCTGGACAGCCAAGAGACCCAGTACTTC. Protein: CASSYLDSQETQYF.

In its sample, this clonotype was seen many times. The chain links TRBV20-1 to TRBJ1-5, with D possibly TRBD1 on 6 matching bases. CDR1 and CDR2 (germline): DFQATT, SNEGSKA (reference sequence). This CDR3 contains 15 residues. With 5 bases removed from V and 3 bases from J, the gap between germline ends came to 17 bases. The CDR3: CSALSAWDINQPQHF. CDR3 sequence (DNA): TGCAGTGCTCTCAGCGCGTGGGACATCAATCAGCCCCAGCATTTT.

The chain recombines TRBV27 with TRBJ2-3; TRBD2 might be the D (6 bases). V was pared by 7 bases and J by 5 bases, with 16 bases between. The CDR3 is made up of 14 amino acids. Germline lookup yields CDR1 MNHEY and CDR2 SMNVEV (reference sequence). The CDR3 region is CASIEWAEGDTQYF. The CDR3 DNA follows: TGTGCCAGCATTGAGTGGGCGGAGGGAGATACGCAGTATTTT.

This clonotype has at least ten counts. The rearrangement joins TRBV28 to TRBJ1-2; D is unclear. This CDR3 is 15 amino acids long. Germline loops: CDR1 MDHEN, CDR2 SYDVKM. V was trimmed by 6 bases and J by 3 bases, leaving 17 bases between them. The CDR3 reads CASSSPGEEDYGYTF. The CDR3 DNA reads as TGTGCCAGCAGCTCCCCCGGGGAGGAAGACTATGGCTACACCTTC.

This clonotype appeared many times. The V and J genes are TRBV30 and TRBJ2-5, with D possibly being TRBD2 (6 bases). The CDR3 is made up of 13 amino acids. Germline V gives CDR1 GTSNPN, CDR2 SVGIG (reference sequence). V shed 2 bases and J shed 3 bases, with 10 bases lying between them. The DNA of the CDR3 is TGTGCCTGGAGTCCCGGGACTGAAGAGACCCAGTACTTC. It yields the protein CAWSPGTEETQYF. Full variable domain (missing parts from reference TRBV30 and TRBJ2-5): SQTIHQWPATLVQPVGSPLSLECTVEGTSNPNLYWYRQAAGRGLQLLFYSVGIGQISSEVPQNLSASRPQDRQFILSSKKLLLSDSGFYLCAWSPGTEETQYFGPGTRLLVL.

In its sample, this clonotype was seen a few times. CDR3 region: CASSVGGPAYNEQFF. In DNA, the CDR3 is TGTGCCAGCAGCGTAGGCGGGCCCGCCTACAATGAGCAGTTCTTC. The J gene is TRBJ2-1, the V gene TRBV9, with D possibly TRBD2 on 5 matching bases. Per the germline V gene, CDR1 is SGDLS and CDR2 is YYNGEE. Deletions cut 0 bases from V and 2 bases from J, with 9 bases between. This CDR3 is 15 amino acids long.

Ten or more counts support this clonotype. The chain employs TRBV9 and TRBJ2-7, with 12 bases fitting TRBD2. V was clipped by 5 bases and J by 4 bases; unmatched bases: 4. Germline CDR1 and CDR2: SGDLS and YYNGEE. The CDR3 length is 14 residues. This CDR3 reads CASSVLAGGYEQYF. CDR3 DNA sequence: TGTGCCAGCAGTGTACTAGCGGGAGGTTACGAGCAGTACTTC.

This clonotype was seen a few times. Possible read error: a much larger clone is one base away. The chain has TRBV6-1 and TRBJ1-2; possible D gene TRBD1, 5 bases. There are 12 residues in the CDR3. V was shortened by 7 bases and J by 8 bases, with 14 bases between the two germline ends. The germline gives CDR1 MNHNS, CDR2 SASEGT. The CDR3 nucleotides read TGTGCCAGCAACCCAGGGAGCTACGGCTACACCTTC. This encodes CASNPGSYGYTF.

This clonotype was observed many times. J is TRBJ2-7 and V is TRBV9, with 9 bases lining up with TRBD2. This CDR3 has 15 residues. J gave up 3 bases and V 0 bases, and 4 bases lay outside the gene matches. Germline-derived CDR1 and CDR2 are SGDLS and YYNGEE. This CDR3 reads CASSVGLAENYEQYF. In DNA, the CDR3 is TGTGCCAGCAGCGTAGGACTAGCGGAAAACTACGAGCAGTACTTC.

This clonotype was observed at least ten times. The chain has TRBV11-3 and TRBJ2-1, with 9 bases lining up with TRBD1. This CDR3 is 13 amino acids long. V shed 8 bases and J 5 bases; nucleotides not matched to a gene: 4. Germline V gene sequence: CDR1 SGHNT, CDR2 YENEEA. CDR3 region: CASERDRDNEQFF. DNA for the CDR3: TGTGCCAGCGAACGGGACAGGGACAATGAGCAGTTCTTC.